The 19 T cell receptor beta chains below all came from one sample that was sequenced in a study of cytomegalovirus exposure and HLA in healthy donors. The primer mix had 60 Vbeta and 13 Jbeta primers. Only in-frame clones appear in the TCRdb table, and some are missing; sequencing was by immunoSEQ multiplex PCR. The sample yields under 150,000 clones, around four fifths seen once. The sequencing input was PBMCs. The receptors here all came from a boy under 10 years old in good health and CMV-seronegative.

This sequence joins TRBV7-9 and TRBJ2-6; 7 bases are shared with TRBD1. The CDR3 length is 16 residues. Germline loops: CDR1 SEHNR, CDR2 FQNEAQ (reference sequence). Germline trimming cut 4 bases from V and 0 bases from J; bases unmatched to any gene: 3. The CDR3 DNA reads as TGTGCCAGCAGCTCGACAGGGACCTCTGGGGCCAACGTCCTGACTTTC. It yields the protein CASSSTGTSGANVLTF.

The J gene is TRBJ1-1, the V gene TRBV5-1, with D maybe TRBD1 (5 bases). Germline CDR1 SGHRS, CDR2 YFSETQ. CDR3 length: 16 amino acids. Trimming removed 2 bases at V and 3 bases at J, with 17 bases between. The CDR3 protein is CASSFRPGRVDTEAFF. The CDR3 nucleotides are TGCGCCAGCAGCTTTAGGCCAGGCAGGGTCGACACTGAAGCTTTCTTT.

This CDR3 is CASSLSGLPSSGNTIYF. The CDR3 nucleotides are TGTGCCAGCAGCTTATCGGGGTTACCGAGCTCTGGAAACACCATATATTTT. V gene TRBV5-8 combines with J gene TRBJ1-3; D is ambiguous. Germline CDR1 is SGHTS and CDR2 is YDEGEE. This CDR3 has 17 amino acids. Trimming stripped 2 bases from V and 0 bases from J, with 15 bases between.

This rearrangement joins TRBV6-1 to TRBJ2-3; 9 nucleotides align to TRBD2. Germline V gene lookup returns CDR1 MNHNS and CDR2 SASEGT. V was clipped by 4 bases and J by 3 bases; unmatched bases: 5. The CDR3 totals 15 residues. CDR3 protein: CASSVGLARTDTQYF. CDR3 nucleotides: TGTGCCAGCAGTGTGGGACTAGCACGGACAGATACGCAGTATTTT.

V and J are TRBV9 and TRBJ2-1, with 13 bases matching TRBD2. CDR1 is SGDLS and CDR2 is YYNGEE in the germline V gene. The CDR3 is made up of 16 amino acids. With 4 bases clipped from V and 8 bases from J, the junction kept 9 bases outside the gene matches. Written as DNA, the CDR3 is TGTGCCAGCAGCCAGACTAGCGGGGGGCCTTGGGATGAGCAGTTCTTC. It yields the protein CASSQTSGGPWDEQFF. Drawing the rest from reference TRBV9 and TRBJ2-1, the complete variable domain is DSGVTQTPKHLITATGQRVTLRCSPRSGDLSVYWYQQSLDQGLQFLIQYYNGEERAKGNILERFSAQQFPDLHSELNLSSLELGDSALYFCASSQTSGGPWDEQFFGPGTRLTVL.

This sequence joins TRBV4-3 and TRBJ1-2, with D uncertain. V was pared by 0 bases and J by 5 bases, with 19 bases between. The CDR3 contains 17 residues. Germline V gene data show CDR1 as LGHNA and CDR2 as YSLEER. CDR3 nucleotides: TGCGCCAGCAGCCAAGATCTGAGCACCACAGCTTTATATGGCTACACCTTC. It specifies CASSQDLSTTALYGYTF.

This clone was found a few times. CDR3: CASSLPQGATWSEQYF. CDR3 DNA: TGTGCCAGCAGCTTGCCTCAGGGGGCCACTTGGAGCGAGCAGTACTTC. The rearrangement uses TRBV5-6 and TRBJ2-7, with 8 positions matching TRBD1. The J segment lost 6 bases and the V segment lost 1 base, leaving 12 bases of the junction unmatched. CDR3 length: 16 residues. Germline CDR1 SGHDT, CDR2 YYEEEE.

There are a few counts of this clone. The chain uses TRBV7-3 and TRBJ2-3; D call uncertain. The V end lost 1 base, the J end lost 4 bases, and 9 bases lay between the germline ends. CDR1 SGHTA and CDR2 FQGTGA come from the germline V gene. This CDR3 has 14 amino acids. Written as DNA, the CDR3 is TGTGCCAGCAGCTTAATACGGTCCCCAGATACGCAGTATTTT. It is translated as CASSLIRSPDTQYF.

The V gene is TRBV7-2, the J gene TRBJ1-3; tentatively, D is TRBD1 (6 bases). The CDR3 is made up of 14 amino acids. The germline gives CDR1 SGHTA, CDR2 FQGNSA. The V gene lost 5 bases and the J gene lost 7 bases, with 15 bases spanning the gap. DNA for the CDR3: TGTGCCAGCAGCCTCGGGACAACTCTGAACACCATATATTTT. Translation: CASSLGTTLNTIYF. The full variable domain, with the rest looked up from reference TRBV7-2 and TRBJ1-3, is GAGVSQSPSNKVTEKGKDVELRCDPISGHTALYWYRQSLGQGLEFLIYFQGNSAPDKSGLPSDRFSAERTGGSVSTLTIQRTQQEDSAVYLCASSLGTTLNTIYFGEGSWLTVV.

The chain recombines TRBV10-2 with TRBJ2-5, with a weak D call TRBD1 (6 bases). Matching the DNA end better, TRBJ2-7 makes the J call doubtful. The germline gives CDR1 WSHSY, CDR2 SAAADI. CDR3 length: 13 residues. CDR3 sequence (DNA): TGCGCCACCAACCAGGGGCAACTCTCCGAGCAGTACTTC. This sequence encodes CATNQGQLSEQYF.

The rearrangement joins TRBV28 to TRBJ2-3; the match to TRBD2 covers 10 bases. Germline V gene sequence: CDR1 MDHEN, CDR2 SYDVKM. This CDR3 contains 17 residues. The V gene end was trimmed by 7 bases and the J gene end by 0 bases; junction bases not matched to a gene: 10. As DNA, the CDR3 is TGTGCCAGCAAACTAGCGGGACCGACCATGAGCACAGATACGCAGTATTTT. Translation gives CASKLAGPTMSTDTQYF.

This rearrangement joins TRBV11-2 to TRBJ1-2, with D perhaps TRBD1 (5 bases). This CDR3 contains 12 residues. CDR1 and CDR2 (germline): SGHAT, FQNNGV. The V end was cut by 10 bases, the J end by 3 bases, with 12 bases between. The CDR3 is CATTGPHYGYTF. The CDR3 region has the DNA TGTGCCACCACAGGTCCGCACTATGGCTACACCTTC.

The chain carries TRBV6-6 and TRBJ2-7; the D gene is possibly TRBD1 (6 bases). Gene TRBJ2-1 matches the end of the DNA better, so the J call may be wrong. Germline V gene lookup returns CDR1 MNHNY and CDR2 SVGAGI (reference sequence). The CDR3 loop spans 15 amino acids. Written as DNA, the CDR3 is TGTGCCAGCAGTAAGGGGGTGGTAGTTTGGAATGAGCAGTTCTTC. The encoded protein is CASSKGVVVWNEQFF.

This sequence joins TRBV4-2 and TRBJ2-2, with a possible D match to TRBD2 (6 bases). Germline V gives CDR1 LGHNA, CDR2 YNFKEQ. There are 13 residues in the CDR3. V dropped 0 bases and J dropped 7 bases, with 6 bases sitting between them. The CDR3 region has the DNA TGTGCCAGCAGCCAAGAGGGAGGCGGGGAGCTGTTTTTT. Amino acids: CASSQEGGGELFF.

The J gene is TRBJ2-1, the V gene TRBV19, with 7 bases matching TRBD1. CDR1 is LNHDA, CDR2 SQIVND, per germline (reference sequence). This CDR3 is built from 15 residues. V lost 8 bases, J lost 4 bases, and 11 bases stayed unmatched. CDR3 region: CASGSRGLRYNEQFF. The CDR3 DNA follows: TGTGCCAGTGGGTCGAGGGGGCTTAGGTACAATGAGCAGTTCTTC. Full variable domain (outside the CDR3, taken from reference TRBV19 and TRBJ2-1): DGGITQSPKYLFRKEGQNVTLSCEQNLNHDAMYWYRQDPGQGLRLIYYSQIVNDFQKGDIAEGYSVSREKKESFPLTVTSAQKNPTAFYLCASGSRGLRYNEQFFGPGTRLTVL.

This rearrangement joins TRBV11-1 to TRBJ2-1, with D maybe TRBD2 (5 bases). V was pared by 5 bases and J by 3 bases, with 20 bases between. The germline V gene has CDR1 SGHAT and CDR2 FQDESV (reference sequence). The CDR3 has 17 residues. The CDR3 reads CASSPPAGLARYNEQFF. CDR3 sequence (DNA): TGTGCCAGCAGCCCACCGGCGGGCCTAGCACGCTACAATGAGCAGTTCTTC.

The chain couples TRBV5-8 to TRBJ2-5; D call uncertain. The J call may be incorrect, as the DNA end agrees better with TRBJ2-7. This CDR3 contains 16 residues. CDR1 is SGHTS and CDR2 is YDEGEE in the germline V gene. CDR3 DNA sequence: TGTGCCAGCAGCTCAGGAATAATTCCGCCGAGCTACGAGCAGTACTTC. It encodes CASSSGIIPPSYEQYF.

V usage is TRBV5-4 and J usage is TRBJ2-7; D is unclear. Germline CDR1 and CDR2: SGHNT and YYREEE (reference sequence). Trimming took 0 bases from V and 2 from J, leaving 9 bases between them. This CDR3 is built from 14 residues. CDR3 DNA: TGTGCCAGCAGCTTGGGCCCCTCTACCTACGAGCAGTACTTC. This translates into CASSLGPSTYEQYF.

The chain joins TRBV10-3 to TRBJ2-7, with D possibly being TRBD1 (6 bases). This CDR3 is 13 amino acids long. Trimming took off 9 bases at V and 2 bases at J, with 14 bases between the two ends. Germline CDR1 and CDR2: ENHRY and SYGVKD. The CDR3 loop reads CAMAQGIAYEQYF. As DNA, the CDR3 is TGTGCCATGGCACAGGGAATCGCCTACGAGCAGTACTTC.